This passage covers 29 T cell receptor beta chains from one sample sequenced in a study of T cell responses to AZD1222 COVID-19 vaccine. Using immunoSEQ multiplex PCR, the repertoire was profiled, and TCRdb retains in-frame clones only, with some absent. The sample contains roughly 140,000 clones, approximately 90% of which appear only once. Sequences were derived from peripheral blood, sampled on day 0 of AZD1222 vaccination. The source of these receptors is an adult in good health.

The rearrangement uses TRBV3-1 (or the pseudogene TRBV3-2) and TRBJ1-1; no firm D call. The germline V and J ends were trimmed by 4 bases and 1 base, with 7 bases remaining between them. The CDR3 is 13 amino acids. Germline-derived CDR1 and CDR2 are LGHDT and YNNKEL (reference sequence). DNA of the CDR3: TGTGCCAGCAGCCGGACGGGGAACACTGAAGCTTTCTTT. This sequence encodes CASSRTGNTEAFF.

The V call is TRBV18, the J call TRBJ1-3; D may be TRBD1 (5 bases). Germline CDR1 KGHSH, CDR2 LQKENI. The CDR3 has 16 amino acids. The V gene lost 3 bases and the J gene lost 1 base, with 13 bases spanning the gap. The CDR3 loop is CASSPPGLLSGNTIYF. The CDR3 coding sequence is TGTGCCAGCTCACCTCCGGGACTGTTATCTGGAAACACCATATATTTT.

The chain recombines TRBV5-4 with TRBJ2-3; 10 nucleotides agree with TRBD2. The CDR3 runs to 19 residues. The trim removed 0 bases at V and 0 bases at J, leaving 10 bases unmatched. Germline values: CDR1 SGHNT, CDR2 YYREEE (reference sequence). CDR3: CASSLDLSGRAMSTDTQYF. CDR3 nucleotides: TGTGCCAGCAGCTTGGATTTAAGCGGGAGGGCCATGAGCACAGATACGCAGTATTTT.

V and J are TRBV3-1 (or the pseudogene TRBV3-2) and TRBJ2-1; D might be TRBD2 (6 bases). The CDR3 is 15 amino acids. Germline-derived CDR1 and CDR2 are LGHDT and YNNKEL (reference sequence). Trimming pared 1 base from V and 0 bases from J, leaving 7 bases between. In DNA, the CDR3 is TGTGCCAGCAGCCAAGGCGGGGACTCCTACAATGAGCAGTTCTTC. As protein: CASSQGGDSYNEQFF.

The chain carries TRBV5-6 and TRBJ1-2, with D possibly matching TRBD1 (6 bases). Germline CDR1 is SGHDT and CDR2 is YYEEEE. Trimming removed 4 bases at V and 3 bases at J, with 16 bases between. The CDR3 is made up of 15 amino acids. CDR3 DNA sequence: TGTGCCAGCAGCCCCGCCCCGGGGGGCGACTATGGCTACACCTTC. It is translated as CASSPAPGGDYGYTF.

The chain carries TRBV5-6 and TRBJ1-1, with 7 bases fitting TRBD1. J was trimmed by 11 bases and V by 5 bases; bases with no gene match: 9. This CDR3 comprises 12 residues. The germline V gene encodes CDR1 SGHDT and CDR2 YYEEEE. CDR3 loop: CASRRLGQRAFF. Written as DNA, the CDR3 is TGTGCCAGCAGGCGTTTGGGACAGCGGGCTTTCTTT.

V gene TRBV24-1 combines with J gene TRBJ2-5; 10 bases align to TRBD2. Germline V lookup: CDR1 KGHDR, CDR2 SFDVKD. The J segment lost 0 bases and the V segment lost 3 bases, leaving 3 bases of the junction unmatched. The CDR3 is made up of 16 amino acids. The CDR3 sequence: CATSDHSGRYQETQYF. In DNA form, the CDR3 reads TGTGCCACCAGTGATCATAGCGGGAGGTACCAAGAGACCCAGTACTTC.

V gene TRBV3-1 (or the pseudogene TRBV3-2) combines with J gene TRBJ2-3; D remains ambiguous. V was pared by 4 bases and J by 3 bases, with 11 bases between. The CDR3 totals 14 residues. The germline V gene encodes CDR1 LGHDT and CDR2 YNNKEL (reference sequence). The CDR3: CASSPLHFTDTQYF. CDR3 nucleotide sequence: TGTGCCAGCAGCCCTCTCCACTTTACAGATACGCAGTATTTT.

The chain joins TRBV6-5 to TRBJ2-3; 13 positions match TRBD2. This CDR3 contains 13 residues. The V gene end was trimmed by 10 bases and the J gene end by 6 bases; junction bases not matched to a gene: 4. From germline, CDR1 is MNHEY and CDR2 SVGAGI. The CDR3 protein is CATRLAGGDTQYF. The CDR3 DNA follows: TGTGCCACCAGACTAGCGGGAGGTGATACGCAGTATTTT.

V is TRBV5-6 and J is TRBJ2-1; 12 bases fit TRBD2. This CDR3 has 17 amino acids. Germline V gene sequence: CDR1 SGHDT, CDR2 YYEEEE. Trimming removed 0 bases from V and 6 bases from J; junction bases left unmatched: 7. The CDR3 DNA reads TGTGCCAGCAGCTTGGTTACTAGCGGGAGGCGGGGCAATGAGCAGTTCTTC. This sequence encodes CASSLVTSGRRGNEQFF.

The gene calls are TRBV27 and TRBJ2-5; 8 nucleotides line up with TRBD1. This CDR3 is built from 14 residues. The V gene end was trimmed by 2 bases and the J gene end by 4 bases; junction bases not matched to a gene: 3. The germline V gene has CDR1 MNHEY and CDR2 SMNVEV (reference sequence). The chain's CDR3 is CASSLQGARETQYF. CDR3 nucleotides: TGTGCCAGCAGTTTACAGGGGGCGCGAGAGACCCAGTACTTC.

The V gene is TRBV15, the J gene TRBJ2-2, with 9 nucleotides matching TRBD2. V lost 0 bases, J lost 6 bases, and 8 bases stayed unmatched. Germline lookup yields CDR1 LNHNV and CDR2 YYDKDF (reference sequence). There are 17 residues in the CDR3. The CDR3 DNA is TGTGCCACCAGCAGAGATCCAAGTAGCGGGAGTCCCGGGGAGCTGTTTTTT. It is translated as CATSRDPSSGSPGELFF.

The chain couples TRBV19 to TRBJ1-6, with 8 positions matching TRBD1. Germline lookup yields CDR1 LNHDA and CDR2 SQIVND (reference sequence). The CDR3 contains 14 residues. Trimming cost V 6 bases and J 6 bases; bases outside gene matches: 4. DNA for the CDR3: TGTGCCAGTAGCTACAGGGGGACTAATTCACCCCTCCACTTT. This encodes CASSYRGTNSPLHF. Full variable domain (rest looked up from reference TRBV19 and TRBJ1-6): DGGITQSPKYLFRKEGQNVTLSCEQNLNHDAMYWYRQDPGQGLRLIYYSQIVNDFQKGDIAEGYSVSREKKESFPLTVTSAQKNPTAFYLCASSYRGTNSPLHFGNGTRLTVT.

This clone was recorded only once. The gene calls are TRBV6-6 and TRBJ1-6; 8 bases map to TRBD1. The CDR3 contains 20 residues. Per germline, CDR1 MNHNY and CDR2 SVGAGI (reference sequence). J gave up 7 bases and V 5 bases, and 22 bases lay outside the gene matches. The CDR3 bases are TGTGCCAGCAGTCCATACCGGACAGGGTTTTCAGGTCGCGGGAATTCACCCCTCCACTTT. Residues: CASSPYRTGFSGRGNSPLHF.

The DNA of the CDR3 is TGTGCCAGCAGCAATCGGGGACAGGGGTTGGCCAAAAACATTCAGTACTTC. Its protein product is CASSNRGQGLAKNIQYF. The J gene is TRBJ2-4, the V gene TRBV21-1; the table names TRBD1, a call not compared with the DNA. TRBV21-1 counts as a pseudogene. The CDR3 length is 17 residues.

The rearrangement joins TRBV30 to TRBJ1-5, with D perhaps matching TRBD1 (5 bases). V was trimmed by 0 bases and J by 4 bases, leaving 10 bases between them. Germline V gives CDR1 GTSNPN, CDR2 SVGIG (reference sequence). CDR3 length: 14 amino acids. CDR3 bases: TGTGCCTGGAGTGTAGGACAAGCAAATCAGCCCCAGCATTTT. This sequence encodes CAWSVGQANQPQHF.

The J gene is TRBJ2-1, the V gene TRBV4-3, with 10 bases fitting TRBD2. This CDR3 has 16 residues. The germline gives CDR1 LGHNA, CDR2 YSLEER. The junction had 1 base not matched to a gene; V was cut back by 1 base and J by 1 base. In DNA, the CDR3 is TGCGCCAGCAGCCAAGGGACTAGCGGTTCCTACAATGAGCAGTTCTTC. Residues: CASSQGTSGSYNEQFF.

The rearrangement uses TRBV19 and TRBJ1-2, with a weak D call TRBD1 (5 bases). Trimming took 3 bases from V and 7 from J, leaving 21 bases between them. The germline V gene has CDR1 LNHDA and CDR2 SQIVND (reference sequence). The CDR3 spans 16 residues. CDR3 in DNA: TGTGCCAGTAGTATTGCTCCCGGGGCCCCGAACCCTGGCTACACCTTC. Its translation: CASSIAPGAPNPGYTF. Variable domain in full (rest from reference TRBV19 and TRBJ1-2): DGGITQSPKYLFRKEGQNVTLSCEQNLNHDAMYWYRQDPGQGLRLIYYSQIVNDFQKGDIAEGYSVSREKKESFPLTVTSAQKNPTAFYLCASSIAPGAPNPGYTFGSGTRLTVV.

The chain combines TRBV11-3 with TRBJ2-1, with 14 bases that match TRBD2. CDR3 length: 18 amino acids. With 5 bases clipped from V and 3 bases from J, the junction kept 9 bases outside the gene matches. The V gene's germline CDR1 is SGHNT and CDR2 YENEEA. The chain's CDR3 is CASSPGLAGVHGYNEQFF. The CDR3 nucleotides are TGTGCCAGCAGCCCGGGACTAGCGGGAGTACATGGCTACAATGAGCAGTTCTTC.

In this sample, this clone turned up once. The rearrangement joins TRBV7-2 to TRBJ2-5; the D is unclear. The V gene's germline CDR1 is SGHTA and CDR2 FQGNSA. V was trimmed by 3 bases and J by 5 bases, leaving 16 bases between them. The CDR3 contains 15 residues. CDR3 region: CASSFNAPSGETQYF. Written as DNA, the CDR3 is TGTGCCAGCAGCTTTAACGCCCCTTCCGGGGAGACCCAGTACTTC.

V and J are TRBV30 and TRBJ1-5, with a weak D call TRBD1 (5 bases). Germline V gene lookup returns CDR1 GTSNPN and CDR2 SVGIG (reference sequence). This CDR3 comprises 14 residues. V shed 0 bases and J shed 6 bases, with 12 bases lying between them. As DNA, the CDR3 is TGTGCCTGGAGTGTAAGATCGGGGGGTCAGCCCCAGCATTTT. Amino acid sequence: CAWSVRSGGQPQHF.

This chain joins TRBV11-2 and TRBJ1-3; unclear D gene. The CDR3 extends over 15 amino acids. V was cut by 1 base and J by 0 bases, with 7 bases left in between. Germline assignment: CDR1 SGHAT and CDR2 FQNNGV. The CDR3 DNA reads TGTGCCAGCAGCTTAGGGGCAGTCTCTGGAAACACCATATATTTT. Translated: CASSLGAVSGNTIYF. Full variable domain (rest looked up from reference TRBV11-2 and TRBJ1-3): EAGVAQSPRYKIIEKRQSVAFWCNPISGHATLYWYQQILGQGPKLLIQFQNNGVVDDSQLPKDRFSAERLKGVDSTLKIQPAKLEDSAVYLCASSLGAVSGNTIYFGEGSWLTVV.

Comments on this clone: This specimen includes other DNA sequences encoding the same CDR3. The CDR3 nucleotides read TGTGCCAGCAGCCCGGGACAGGGGTATGGCTACACCTTC. Translating gives CASSPGQGYGYTF. This chain joins TRBV12-3 or TRBV12-4 and TRBJ1-2, with 10 nucleotides matching TRBD1. V dropped 6 bases and J dropped 5; count of bases not matched to a gene: 3. The CDR3 sequence is 13 residues long.

This clone was picked up one time. The chain uses TRBV3-1 (or the pseudogene TRBV3-2) and TRBJ2-7, with TRBD1 identical over 7 bases. With V trimmed by 4 bases and J by 6 bases, 12 bases remained unmatched. The CDR3 consists of 15 residues. Germline lookup yields CDR1 LGHDT and CDR2 YNNKEL (reference sequence). The CDR3 coding sequence is TGTGCCAGCAGCCTAAGCACAGGGGCGGTGGGCGAGCAGTACTTC. It translates to CASSLSTGAVGEQYF.

This clone came up a few times. This chain connects TRBV6-2 or TRBV6-3 to TRBJ1-6; D is perhaps TRBD1 (6 bases). Trimming pared 4 bases from V and 4 bases from J, leaving 11 bases between. Germline-derived CDR1 and CDR2 are MNHEY and SVGEGT. CDR3 length: 15 amino acids. The CDR3 spells CASSLGGAYNSPLHF. CDR3 nucleotide sequence: TGTGCCAGCAGTTTGGGGGGCGCGTATAATTCACCCCTCCACTTT.

The chain recombines TRBV6-6 with TRBJ1-4; no reliable D call. Germline CDR1 and CDR2: MNHNY and SVGAGI (reference sequence). V was cut by 0 bases and J by 0 bases, with 5 bases left in between. This CDR3 contains 15 residues. The CDR3 DNA reads as TGTGCCAGCAGTTACTCGGGAGCAACTAATGAAAAACTGTTTTTT. Its translation is CASSYSGATNEKLFF.

This clone has just a few counts. J is TRBJ1-1 and V is TRBV2; D is perhaps TRBD1 (6 bases). Germline lookup yields CDR1 SNHLY and CDR2 FYNNEI. The CDR3 runs to 14 residues. V was cut by 8 bases and J by 6 bases, with 19 bases left in between. CDR3 DNA: TGTGCCAGCTTAAGGGGGGGGGCGCAGGCTGAAGCTTTCTTT. This gives the protein CASLRGGAQAEAFF.

This chain connects TRBV24-1 to TRBJ2-1; 7 bases match TRBD2. The V and J ends lost 9 bases and 6 bases, in that order; junction bases with no gene match: 7. The CDR3 contains 13 residues. Germline V CDR1 and CDR2: KGHDR, SFDVKD. The CDR3: CATGGGKPNEQFF. CDR3 coding DNA: TGTGCCACCGGGGGGGGAAAACCCAATGAGCAGTTCTTC.

Of note for this clone: One end of the junction fails to match germline, which may point to a read error. The rearrangement joins TRBV6-5 to TRBJ2-7, with 9 bases matching TRBD1. In germline, CDR1 is MNHEY, CDR2 SVGAGI. The CDR3 spans 12 residues. Here the CDR3 DNA reads TGTGCCAGCAGCCCGGACAGGGGCCCCATACCTTTC. Its protein is CASSPDRGPIPF.